This is a list of T cell receptor beta chains from one sample in a study of long-term antiretroviral therapy in people with HIV. Here immunoSEQ multiplex PCR was the method, and the copy in TCRdb shows in-frame clones only, minus some. The sample lists 20,000 to 25,000 clones, more than 70% occurring once. This material consisted of unsorted PBMCs, taken 2.3 years after starting antiretroviral therapy. Receptor source: a man between 60 and 75 years old with HIV. CDR3s include the opening cysteine and the closing phenylalanine or tryptophan. The D gene is left open where the match is weak. Clone size appears in some rows only: once, few, many, or a class for an expanded clone.

abundance	v_gene	j_gene	d_gene	CDR3nt	CDR3aa
NA	TRBV10-1	TRBJ2-2	TRBD1	TGCGCCAGCAGTGGGACAGGACGGCCCGGGGAGCTGTTTTTT	CASSGTGRPGELFF
NA	TRBV28	TRBJ2-7	NA	TGTGCCAGCAGTGCCAACATAGGCGAAAATAACGAGCAGTACTTC	CASSANIGENNEQYF
NA	TRBV9	TRBJ1-3	NA	TGTGCCAGCAGCGTAGGCATGGTGAGGACACCGGGCGAAAACACCATATATTTT	CASSVGMVRTPGENTIYF
once	TRBV27	TRBJ1-5	TRBD1	TGTGCCAGCAGTTACCGGGACAGGAATCAGCCCCAGCATTTT	CASSYRDRNQPQHF
NA	TRBV7-3	TRBJ2-3	NA	TGTGCCAGCAGTTTGAACCAGGGTTCCCTAGATACGCAGTATTTT	CASSLNQGSLDTQYF
few	TRBV2	TRBJ2-7	NA	TGTGCCAGCAGTGTAAGTCTAGCGAGCTTCTACGAGCAGTACTTC	CASSVSLASFYEQYF
once	TRBV7-9	TRBJ1-5	TRBD1	TGTGCCAGCAGCCCCCTCGGGACAGGGGACAATCAGCCCCAGCATTTT	CASSPLGTGDNQPQHF
NA	TRBV7-2	TRBJ2-4	NA	TGTGCCAGCAGACCCCAAGTTGGCAAAAACATTCAGTACTTC	CASRPQVGKNIQYF
NA	TRBV2	TRBJ1-5	NA	TGTGCCAGCATGGTGCTCTATAGCAATCAGCCCCAGCATTTT	CASMVLYSNQPQHF
NA	TRBV5-1	TRBJ2-3	NA	TGCGCCAGCGGGACGGATACGCAGTATTTT	CASGTDTQYF
NA	TRBV7-2	TRBJ2-3	TRBD2	TGTGCCAGCAGCCGGACTAGCGGGAGCCGAAGCACAGATACGCAGTATTTT	CASSRTSGSRSTDTQYF
NA	TRBV19	TRBJ1-1	NA	TGTGCCAGTAGTATTGAAGTAAACACTGAAGCTTTCTTT	CASSIEVNTEAFF
once	TRBV6-5	TRBJ2-7	TRBD1	TGTGCCAGCGCGACAGGGGTGGGCGAGCAGTACTTC	CASATGVGEQYF
NA	TRBV14	TRBJ2-2	TRBD2	TGTGCCAGCAGCTCATATAGCGGGGAGCCCACCGGGGAGCTGTTTTTT	CASSSYSGEPTGELFF
NA	TRBV5-1	TRBJ1-2	NA	TGCGCCAGCAGCTTGGCCGGGATCAATGACTATGGCTACACCTTC	CASSLAGINDYGYTF
NA	TRBV7-2	TRBJ1-2	NA	TGTGCCAGCAGCTCCGGACAGACTCGATATGGCTACACCTTC	CASSSGQTRYGYTF
NA	TRBV11-2	TRBJ2-5	TRBD2	TGTGCCAGCAGGAACCCGACTAGCGGTTTCCAAGAGACCCAGTACTTC	CASRNPTSGFQETQYF
NA	TRBV9	TRBJ2-6	NA	TGTGCCAGCAGCGTAGTAACTGGGGCCAACGTCCTGACTTTC	CASSVVTGANVLTF
once	TRBV30	TRBJ2-1	NA	TGTGCCTGGAGTGAGATCTTGTCGAATGAGCAGTTCTTC	CAWSEILSNEQFF
NA	TRBV27	TRBJ2-7	NA	TGTGCCAGCAGTTTCACATACTCCTACGAGCAGTACTTC	CASSFTYSYEQYF
NA	TRBV11-2	TRBJ1-4	NA	TGTGCCAGCAGCTCTATGGGAGGCGGGAAACTGTTTTTT	CASSSMGGGKLFF
NA	TRBV9	TRBJ2-2	TRBD2	TGTGCCAGCAGCCGGCGACTAGCGGGGGCCACCGGGGAGCTGTTTTTT	CASSRRLAGATGELFF
NA	TRBV30	TRBJ2-3	NA	TGTGCCTGGAGTGTAAGTAGGCTAAGGCATACAGATACGCAGTATTTT	CAWSVSRLRHTDTQYF
NA	TRBV11-3	TRBJ2-1	NA	TGTGCCAGCAGCTTAGTGGGGGACTCCTACAATGAGCAGTTCTTC	CASSLVGDSYNEQFF
NA	TRBV6-6	TRBJ1-4	TRBD1	TGTGCCAGCAGTTACAACCCGACAGGGGGTTATGAAAAACTGTTTTTT	CASSYNPTGGYEKLFF
NA	TRBV4-1	TRBJ2-7	TRBD1	TGCGCCAGCAGCTTTCGACAGGGAAACTACGAGCAGTACTTC	CASSFRQGNYEQYF
NA	TRBV5-4	TRBJ2-5	TRBD2	TGTGCCAGCAGCCGAGGACTAGCGGGAGTAGTAGAGACCCAGTACTTC	CASSRGLAGVVETQYF
NA	TRBV5-6	TRBJ2-5	NA	TGTGCCAGCAGCTTGGGGAGGTCAGAGACCCAGTACTTC	CASSLGRSETQYF
once	TRBV2	TRBJ2-5	NA	TGTGCCAGCAGTGAGCACAGGGGAGGAGAGACCCAGTACTTC	CASSEHRGGETQYF
NA	TRBV18	TRBJ1-1	NA	TGTGCCAGCTCACCTGCGGACGGGGAAGCTTTCTTT	CASSPADGEAFF
NA	TRBV5-1	TRBJ2-5	TRBD2	TGCGCCAGCAGCTCTACTAGCGGAGGGGAGACCCAGTACTTC	CASSSTSGGETQYF
NA	TRBV7-2	TRBJ1-2	TRBD1	TGTGCCAGCAGCTTATCTGGGGACAGGAATAACTATGGCTACACCTTC	CASSLSGDRNNYGYTF
NA	TRBV29-1	TRBJ2-7	TRBD1	TGCAGCGTTGGGACAGGGCTGGACGAGCAGTACTTC	CSVGTGLDEQYF
NA	TRBV15	TRBJ2-7	TRBD2	TGTGCCACCACCTCGGGACTAGCGGGGTTTCAGTACTTC	CATTSGLAGFQYF
NA	TRBV19	TRBJ2-1	NA	TGTGCCAGTAGTATATGGGATGGGATAACGACTAGCAATGAGCAGTTCTTC	CASSIWDGITTSNEQFF
NA	TRBV11-2	TRBJ2-2	TRBD2	TGTGCCAGCAGCTTAGATCGAGCGGGAGTTGCCGGGGAGCTGTTTTTT	CASSLDRAGVAGELFF
NA	TRBV21-1	TRBJ2-2	NA	TGTGCCAGCAGCAAAGTTCCTAGCGGGTACACCGGGGAGCTGTTTTTT	CASSKVPSGYTGELFF
NA	TRBV29-1	TRBJ1-2	NA	TGCAGCGTTCAAGCTAACTATGGCTACACCTTC	CSVQANYGYTF
NA	TRBV18	TRBJ2-2	NA	TGTGCCAGCTCGCCATCCTCTCAGGGCTCGAACACCGGGGAGCTGTTTTTT	CASSPSSQGSNTGELFF
NA	TRBV7-2	TRBJ2-1	TRBD1	TGTGCCAGCACCCTGGACAGGGGGCTTGGTGATGAGCAGTTCTTC	CASTLDRGLGDEQFF
NA	TRBV10-2	TRBJ1-1	NA	TGCGCCAGCAGTGAGGGGTATCTGGACACTGAAGCTTTCTTT	CASSEGYLDTEAFF
NA	TRBV6-6	TRBJ2-3	TRBD2	TGTGCCAGCAGTCCATCTAGCGGGACAGATACGCAGTATTTT	CASSPSSGTDTQYF
NA	TRBV7-8	TRBJ2-3	TRBD2	TGTGCCAGCAGCTTACTTAGCACTAGCGGGAGGACGGTAGATACGCAGTATTTT	CASSLLSTSGRTVDTQYF
few	TRBV7-2	TRBJ2-3	NA	TGTGCCAGCAGCTTAGCTGGTTGGGGTGTCACGCAGTATTTT	CASSLAGWGVTQYF
NA	TRBV6-6	TRBJ1-4	NA	TGTGCCAGCAGTTACTCGGGGGTAACTAATGAAAAACTGTTTTTT	CASSYSGVTNEKLFF
NA	TRBV9	TRBJ1-2	NA	TGTGCCAGCAGCCCCGGTTTCTATGGCTACACCTTC	CASSPGFYGYTF
few	TRBV30	TRBJ2-6	NA	TGTGCCTGTTCCCTCCCGGGTTTTCGCCCCGGCTCTGGGGCCAACGTCCTGACTTTC	CACSLPGFRPGSGANVLTF
NA	TRBV25-1	TRBJ2-5	TRBD2	TGTGCCAGCAGTCCACGGGAGGACCAAGAGACCCAGTACTTC	CASSPREDQETQYF
once	TRBV4-1	TRBJ1-5	NA	TGCGCCAGCAGCCAGGAGGCCGACAGGATTTATAGCAATCAGCCCCAGCATTTT	CASSQEADRIYSNQPQHF
few	TRBV9	TRBJ2-1	NA	TGTGCCAGCAGCGTAGGCGCTTCCTACAATGAGCAGTTCTTC	CASSVGASYNEQFF
NA	TRBV28	TRBJ2-7	NA	TGTGCCAGCAGTGGAGGGTTAAACTACGAGCAGTACTTC	CASSGGLNYEQYF
NA	TRBV27	TRBJ1-2	TRBD1	TGTGCCAGCAGTTTAGCGGCAGGGGGAAGCTATGGCTACACCTTC	CASSLAAGGSYGYTF